Reported below is one T cell receptor beta chain. The sample belongs to a study of blood T cell repertoires in COVID-19. Original data processing: Nucleated cell counts were estimated from reference gene primer amplification. Libraries were prepared by immunoSEQ multiplex PCR; TCRdb keeps only in-frame clonotypes and omits some of them. V, J and clone size reflect that table, while D and trimming were determined from the DNA. Of nearly 300,000 clones listed, around nine tenths are singletons. The V end was cut by 6 bases, the J end by 2 bases, with 17 bases between. CDR3 length equals 15 residues. From germline, CDR1 is SNHLY and CDR2 FYNNEI.

The sample taken for sequencing was PBMCs or T cells enriched from blood (not recorded which). This sequence joins TRBV2 and TRBJ2-7; D is possibly TRBD1 (6 bases). The clonotype comes from a woman in her 50s who had been exposed to COVID-19. The DNA for the CDR3 is TGTGCCAGCAGCTACAGGGCTTCCCCCACCTACGAGCAGTACTTC. The encoded protein is CASSYRASPTYEQYF.